What follows are 23 T cell receptor beta chains derived from one specimen sequenced in a study of spatial heterogeneity in lung cancer. MiXCR was run by TCRdb on the 5' RACE reads, yielding one entry per CDR3 protein. This sample yields over 14,000 distinct CDR3 sequences, of which roughly 3.9% are seen a single time; 9.8% belongs to the top ten. Noted time point: sample taken at primary tumor resection. Sequencing was performed on normal lung tissue next to the tumor, taken at surgery. The receptors stem from a male donor with early-stage non-small cell lung cancer.

This clonotype was counted many times. Because this beta chain is a stray read in a library intended to capture alpha chains, its abundance should not be given much weight. The V gene is TRBV12-3 or TRBV12-4, the J gene TRBJ2-5; TRBD2 aligns across 10 bases. The CDR3 length is 14 residues. V lost 5 bases and J lost 3; bases outside the gene matches: 3. The CDR3 reads CASSMLAGEETQYF. The CDR3 DNA is TGTGCCAGCAGTATGCTAGCGGGAGAAGAGACCCAGTACTTC.

There are many counts of this clonotype. This beta chain turned up in a library designed for alpha chains; as an off-target read, its abundance says little. The rearrangement links TRBV6-5 to TRBJ2-3; 8 bases fit TRBD2. There are 16 residues in the CDR3. The germline gives CDR1 MNHEY, CDR2 SVGAGI. Trimming at V came to 6 bases and at J to 2 bases, leaving 10 bases not matched to a gene. The CDR3 sequence is CASRETSGAHTDTQYF. Written as DNA, the CDR3 is TGTGCCAGCAGGGAAACTAGCGGAGCTCACACAGATACGCAGTATTTT.

At least ten counts were recorded for this clonotype. Because the library targeted alpha chains, this beta chain is an off-target read whose size means little. The CDR3 bases are TGTGCCAGCAGTGAAGCTGGCGGGACAGCGTTGAACTACACCTTC. Protein sequence: CASSEAGGTALNYTF. The chain links TRBV6-1 to TRBJ1-2, with TRBD1 identical over 7 bases. CDR3 length equals 15 residues. Trimming removed 0 bases from V and 10 bases from J; junction bases left unmatched: 11. CDR1 and CDR2 from the germline V gene are MNHNS and SASEGT.

This clonotype was found many times. This beta chain appears as a stray read in a library generated for alpha chains; its size is not informative. The chain combines TRBV6-1 with TRBJ1-6, with 7 bases that match TRBD1. The V gene end was trimmed by 6 bases and the J gene end by 14 bases; junction bases not matched to a gene: 19. CDR3 length equals 16 residues. The germline CDR1 and CDR2 sequences are MNHNS and SASEGT. CDR3 in amino acids: CASSRTGRGGSFTLHF. The CDR3, as DNA: TGTGCCAGCAGCAGGACAGGCCGAGGCGGCAGTTTCACCCTCCACTTT.

Ten or more counts support this clonotype. Since it is a stray read in a library aimed at alpha chains, this beta chain has a size that is not meaningful. V usage is TRBV20-1 and J usage is TRBJ1-5; D remains unclear. The CDR3 totals 14 residues. Trimming shortened V by 1 base and J by 1 base, and 8 bases separated the two germline ends. Germline V gene sequence: CDR1 DFQATT, CDR2 SNEGSKA (reference sequence). The CDR3 DNA reads TGCAGTGCTAGAGTGGGGAACAGCAATCAGCCCCAGCATTTT. Its protein product is CSARVGNSNQPQHF.

This clonotype was found many times. Since the library was made to target alpha chains, this beta chain is a stray read and its abundance is not meaningful. The rearrangement links TRBV20-1 to TRBJ1-4; D unclear. CDR3 length: 12 residues. The germline V gene encodes CDR1 DFQATT and CDR2 SNEGSKA (reference sequence). Trimming shortened V by 0 bases and J by 8 bases, and 7 bases separated the two germline ends. CDR3 sequence: CSARDGSEKLFF. In nucleotides, the CDR3 is TGCAGTGCTAGAGATGGGTCGGAAAAACTGTTTTTT.

This clonotype came up many times. The size of this beta chain means little, since it is a stray read in a library made for alpha chains. The rearrangement uses TRBV29-1 and TRBJ2-7; D tentatively fits TRBD1 or TRBD2 (5 bases each). V dropped 2 bases and J dropped 2 bases, with 13 bases sitting between them. The germline V gene has CDR1 SQVTM and CDR2 ANQGSEA. The CDR3 totals 14 residues. In DNA, the CDR3 is TGCAGCGTTGAACCGAGGGACGGTGCCTACGAGCAGTACTTC. This codes for CSVEPRDGAYEQYF.

Judged by abundance, this clonotype is medium-sized. This beta chain is a stray read from a library made for alpha chains; its abundance is not meaningful. The CDR3 sequence is CASSQWGGEGQPQHF. DNA for the CDR3: TGTGCCAGCAGTCAGTGGGGAGGAGAGGGTCAGCCCCAGCATTTT. V and J are TRBV12-3 or TRBV12-4 and TRBJ1-5, with D uncertain. Trimming stripped 5 bases from V and 6 bases from J, with 17 bases between. This CDR3 has 15 amino acids.

Many counts were recorded for this clonotype. This beta chain is an off-target read within a library intended for alpha chains, so its frequency means little. The gene calls are TRBV4-1 and TRBJ2-3; 10 bases line up with TRBD2. Germline trimming cut 1 base from V and 0 bases from J; bases unmatched to any gene: 4. Germline CDR1 MGHRA, CDR2 YSYEKL. The CDR3 sequence is 17 residues long. The CDR3 coding sequence is TGCGCCAGCAGCCAAGGGGTACTAGCGGGGAGCACAGATACGCAGTATTTT. Its translation: CASSQGVLAGSTDTQYF.

The sample holds many counts of this clonotype. This beta chain is a stray sequence in a library constructed for alpha chains; its clone size is not meaningful. V gene TRBV4-1 combines with J gene TRBJ2-1, with 9 bases identical to TRBD2. The CDR3 spans 17 residues. Trimming removed 0 bases from V and 0 bases from J; junction bases left unmatched: 3. Germline lookup yields CDR1 MGHRA and CDR2 YSYEKL. The CDR3 reads CASSQEGREGSYNEQFF. DNA of the CDR3: TGCGCCAGCAGCCAAGAGGGGCGGGAGGGCTCCTACAATGAGCAGTTCTTC.

This clonotype showed up many times. This beta chain represents an off-target read in a library built for alpha chains; its size is of limited meaning. This CDR3 reads CASSRDDGTDTQYF. The CDR3 DNA reads as TGTGCCAGCAGCCGAGACGACGGCACAGATACGCAGTATTTT. The genes are TRBV7-8 and TRBJ2-3, with no clear D. Germline values: CDR1 SGHVS, CDR2 FQNEAQ. This CDR3 has 14 amino acids. Trimming removed 5 bases at V and 1 base at J, with 10 bases between.

This clonotype was picked up many times. The library was designed around alpha chains, so this beta chain is a stray read whose abundance carries little weight. The CDR3 bases are TGCGCCAGCAGCTTGGTTGGGGGCTCTGGGGCCAACGTCCTGACTTTC. Translation: CASSLVGGSGANVLTF. This chain joins TRBV5-1 and TRBJ2-6; either TRBD1 or TRBD2 may fit D (5 bases each). The V gene lost 0 bases and the J gene lost 0 bases, with 7 bases spanning the gap. CDR3 length equals 16 residues. Germline-derived CDR1 and CDR2 are SGHRS and YFSETQ.

At least ten counts were recorded for this clonotype. This beta chain is off target for a library built for alpha chains, so its abundance means little. In nucleotides, the CDR3 is TGCAGTGCTCCACGGTCAGAAGGGCCCGAAGCTTTCTTT. This translates into CSAPRSEGPEAFF. This rearrangement joins TRBV20-1 to TRBJ1-1, with D unclear. Germline V CDR1 and CDR2: DFQATT, SNEGSKA (reference sequence). V lost 5 bases and J 8 bases, leaving 18 bases between the germline ends. This CDR3 has 13 residues.

This clonotype was counted many times. This beta chain represents an off-target read in a library built for alpha chains; its size is of limited meaning. V and J are TRBV28 and TRBJ1-2, with D hard to call. Germline-derived CDR1 and CDR2 are MDHEN and SYDVKM. V was shortened by 3 bases and J by 2 bases, with 7 bases between the two germline ends. There are 13 residues in the CDR3. The CDR3 sequence is CASSFRRNYGYTF. DNA for the CDR3: TGTGCCAGCAGTTTCCGGCGCAACTATGGCTACACCTTC.

This clonotype was seen ten or more times. This beta chain lies outside the target of a library built for alpha chains; its clone size means little. The genes are TRBV11-2 and TRBJ2-7; D may match TRBD1 or TRBD2 (5 bases each). CDR3 length: 13 residues. Trimming left V 8 bases short and J 3 bases short, with 14 bases between. Germline V CDR1 and CDR2: SGHAT, FQNNGV. CDR3 region: CASGKGRYYEQYF. CDR3 coding DNA: TGTGCCAGCGGTAAGGGACGATACTACGAGCAGTACTTC.

The table lists this clonotype with many counts. This beta chain is an unintended read in a library built for alpha chains; its size means little. The chain carries TRBV20-1 and TRBJ2-7, with 10 positions matching TRBD2. V dropped 3 bases and J dropped 6; count of bases not matched to a gene: 8. This CDR3 is built from 14 residues. Per germline, CDR1 DFQATT and CDR2 SNEGSKA (reference sequence). The CDR3 here is CSASPSGSRVEQYF. CDR3 coding DNA: TGCAGTGCTAGTCCTAGCGGGAGCCGGGTCGAGCAGTACTTC.

At least ten counts were recorded for this clonotype. Within a library made for alpha chains, this beta chain is off target, and its count is uninformative. The chain recombines TRBV12-3 or TRBV12-4 with TRBJ1-2; D gene unclear. The CDR3 has 12 amino acids. V was cut by 6 bases and J by 8 bases, with 13 bases left in between. The CDR3 coding sequence is TGTGCCAGCAGCCAGGCGGATATGGGCTACACCTTC. Translating gives CASSQADMGYTF.

This clonotype was seen repeatedly, ten times or more. This beta chain is an off-target read within a library intended for alpha chains, so its frequency means little. The CDR3 loop reads CASSYSGRYEQYF. The DNA of the CDR3 is TGTGCCAGCAGCTATAGCGGGAGGTACGAGCAGTACTTC. The chain employs TRBV7-2 and TRBJ2-7, with 10 bases identical to TRBD2. Germline loops: CDR1 SGHTA, CDR2 FQGNSA. After removal of 4 bases from V and 4 bases from J, the junction contained 1 base not matched to a gene. This CDR3 comprises 13 residues.

This clonotype has ten or more counts. Because the library targeted alpha chains, this beta chain is an off-target read whose size means little. DNA for the CDR3: TGTGCCAGCAGCTTAATGGCAGGGGGCTCCTACAATGAGCAGTTCTTC. Translating gives CASSLMAGGSYNEQFF. This chain links TRBV7-8 with TRBJ2-1; 7 bases are a match to TRBD1. Germline V CDR1 and CDR2: SGHVS, FQNEAQ. The CDR3 is made up of 16 amino acids. V lost 2 bases, J lost 0 bases, and 4 bases stayed unmatched.

This clonotype rates as medium-sized. Since the library was made to target alpha chains, this beta chain is a stray read and its abundance is not meaningful. This chain links TRBV4-1 with TRBJ2-1; no clear D. Looked up from germline, CDR1 is MGHRA and CDR2 is YSYEKL. Deletions cut 3 bases from V and 3 bases from J, with 12 bases between. The CDR3 runs to 15 residues. CDR3 sequence: CASSHDSVNYNEQFF. Written as DNA, the CDR3 is TGCGCCAGCAGCCACGACTCCGTTAACTACAATGAGCAGTTCTTC.

This clonotype was seen repeatedly, ten times or more. The library was prepared for alpha chains; this beta chain is a stray read, so its frequency means little. V usage is TRBV5-1 and J usage is TRBJ2-3, with TRBD2 identical over 13 bases. V gave up 6 bases and J gave up 0 bases; unmatched junction bases: 4. Germline V lookup: CDR1 SGHRS, CDR2 YFSETQ. The CDR3 totals 16 residues. The CDR3 reads CASTGTSGTSTDTQYF. CDR3 coding DNA: TGCGCCAGCACCGGGACTAGCGGGACTAGCACAGATACGCAGTATTTT. The full variable domain, in which reference TRBV5-1 and TRBJ2-3 provide the parts outside the CDR3, is KAGVTQTPRYLIKTRGQQVTLSCSPISGHRSVSWYQQTPGQGLQFLFEYFSETQRNKGNFPGRFSGRQFSNSRSEMNVSTLELGDSALYLCASTGTSGTSTDTQYFGPGTRLTVL.

This clonotype has a count of ten or more. This beta chain turned up in a library designed for alpha chains; as an off-target read, its abundance says little. The chain recombines TRBV4-1 with TRBJ2-2; 7 bases are shared with TRBD1. The CDR3 totals 15 residues. Germline V gene sequence: CDR1 MGHRA, CDR2 YSYEKL. Trimming at V came to 4 bases and at J to 6 bases, leaving 8 bases not matched to a gene. CDR3 loop: CASSPTGAGSGELFF. The CDR3 DNA follows: TGCGCCAGCAGCCCAACAGGGGCAGGCTCCGGGGAGCTGTTTTTT.

This clonotype appeared many times. Because this beta chain is a stray read in a library intended to capture alpha chains, its abundance should not be given much weight. V is TRBV12-5 and J is TRBJ2-3, with D perhaps TRBD1 (5 bases). The V and J ends lost 2 bases and 0 bases respectively, with 9 bases between them. Germline V gene data show CDR1 as LGHNT and CDR2 as FRNRAP. This CDR3 region has 15 residues. Written as DNA, the CDR3 is TGTGCTAGTGGTTTGACTGGACAAAGCACAGATACGCAGTATTTT. Translated, it gives CASGLTGQSTDTQYF.